The subject of this entry is one T cell receptor (beta chain). Its specificity is not known. Positive CCR7 selection of CD45RO-negative cells yielded the naive CD8 cells, and terminally differentiated effector memory CD45RA+ cells were excluded. Only Caucasian adults living in Nashville, Tennessee made up the donor group. The data are from a study of shared clonotypes between healthy human individuals. About the research overall: Donors were a couple of women and a few men aged 18 to 49. CD8 memory received one plate per donor, CD8 naive two, CD4 memory three and CD4 naive three.

Libraries were prepared by immunoSEQ multiplex PCR; TCRdb keeps only in-frame clonotypes and omits some of them. The sample holds under 600,000 clones, about 98% seen once. Study outcomes and limitations: Generation of non-shared clonotypes was less probable than generation of clonotypes shared by all four donors.

The CDR3 is made up of 16 amino acids. Germline V lookup: CDR1 SGHDT, CDR2 YYEEEE. V was pared by 4 bases and J by 1 base, with 17 bases between. The sample taken for sequencing was naive CD8+ T cells sorted from blood. This chain joins TRBV5-6 and TRBJ1-1; possible D gene TRBD1, 5 bases. This clonotype was sampled from a man aged 25-45 years in good health. The CDR3 loop reads CASSTVGMTENTEAFF. CDR3 sequence (DNA): TGTGCCAGCAGCACGGTGGGTATGACAGAGAACACTGAAGCTTTCTTT.